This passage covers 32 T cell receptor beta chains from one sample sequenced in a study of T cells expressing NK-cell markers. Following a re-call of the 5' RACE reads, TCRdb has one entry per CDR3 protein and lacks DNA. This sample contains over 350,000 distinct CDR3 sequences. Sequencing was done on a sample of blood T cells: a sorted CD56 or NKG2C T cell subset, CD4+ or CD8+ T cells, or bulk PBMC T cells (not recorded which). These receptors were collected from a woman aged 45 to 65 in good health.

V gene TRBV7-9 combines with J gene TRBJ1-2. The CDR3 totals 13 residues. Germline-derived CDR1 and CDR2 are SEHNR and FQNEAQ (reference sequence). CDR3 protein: CASSLSDDYGYTF.

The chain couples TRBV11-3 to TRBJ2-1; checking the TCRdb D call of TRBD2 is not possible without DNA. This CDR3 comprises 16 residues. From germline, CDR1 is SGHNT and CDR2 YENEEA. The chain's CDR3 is CASSSIAGGIVNEQFF.

Here the CDR3 reads CASSIPRREGSEQFF. V usage is TRBV27 and J usage is TRBJ2-1; TCRdb's D gene call, TRBD2, goes unchecked for lack of DNA. Germline V lookup: CDR1 MNHEY, CDR2 SMNVEV (reference sequence). This CDR3 region has 15 residues.

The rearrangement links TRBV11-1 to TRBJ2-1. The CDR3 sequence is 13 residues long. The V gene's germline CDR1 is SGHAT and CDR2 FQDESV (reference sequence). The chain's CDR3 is CASRLFSGNEQFF.

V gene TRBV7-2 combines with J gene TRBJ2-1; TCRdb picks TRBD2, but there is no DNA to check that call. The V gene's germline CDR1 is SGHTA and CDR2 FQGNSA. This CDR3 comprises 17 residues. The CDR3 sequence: CASSLKTWTSGSKEQFF.

CDR3: CSVEGGGSHTF. The chain carries TRBV29-1 and TRBJ1-2. The CDR3 covers 11 residues. The V gene's germline CDR1 is SQVTM and CDR2 ANQGSEA. The variable domain in full, with the rest retrieved from reference TRBV29-1 and TRBJ1-2, is SAVISQKPSRDICQRGTSLTIQCQVDSQVTMMFWYRQQPGQSLTLIATANQGSEATYESGFVIDKFPISRPNLTFSTLTVSNMSPEDSSIYLCSVEGGGSHTFGSGTRLTVV.

CDR3 protein: CASSLATSTVNEQFF. This sequence joins TRBV28 and TRBJ2-1. From germline, CDR1 is MDHEN and CDR2 SYDVKM. This CDR3 has 15 amino acids.

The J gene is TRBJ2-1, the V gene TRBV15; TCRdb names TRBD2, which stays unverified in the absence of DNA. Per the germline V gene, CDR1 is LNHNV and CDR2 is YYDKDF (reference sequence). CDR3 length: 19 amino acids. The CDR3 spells CATSTPDPRGGKYGNEQFF.

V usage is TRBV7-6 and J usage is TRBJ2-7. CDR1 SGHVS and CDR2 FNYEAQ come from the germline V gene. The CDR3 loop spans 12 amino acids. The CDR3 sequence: CASSGLENEQYF.

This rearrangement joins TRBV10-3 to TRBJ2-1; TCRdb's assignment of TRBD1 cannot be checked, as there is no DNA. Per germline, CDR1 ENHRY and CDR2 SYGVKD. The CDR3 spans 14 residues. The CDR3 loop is CAIMGTDRGNEQFF.

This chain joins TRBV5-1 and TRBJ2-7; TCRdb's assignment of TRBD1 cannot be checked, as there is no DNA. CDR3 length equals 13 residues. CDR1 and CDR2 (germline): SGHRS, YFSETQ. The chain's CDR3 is CASSAPGSYEQYF.

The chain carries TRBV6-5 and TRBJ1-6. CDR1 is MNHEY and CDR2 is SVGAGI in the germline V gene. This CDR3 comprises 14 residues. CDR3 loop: CASTGSSYNSPLHF.

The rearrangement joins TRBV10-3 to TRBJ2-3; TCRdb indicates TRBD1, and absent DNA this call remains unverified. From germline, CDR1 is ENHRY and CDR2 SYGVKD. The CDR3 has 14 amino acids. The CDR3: CAIRGTVSGDTQYF.

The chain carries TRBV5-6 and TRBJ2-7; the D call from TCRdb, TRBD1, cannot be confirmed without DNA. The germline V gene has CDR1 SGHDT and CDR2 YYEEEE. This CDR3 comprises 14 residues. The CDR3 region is CASSLGRGFYEQYF.

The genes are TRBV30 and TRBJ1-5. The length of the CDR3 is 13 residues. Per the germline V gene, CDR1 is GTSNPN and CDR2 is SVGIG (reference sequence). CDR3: CAWNSNSNQPQHF. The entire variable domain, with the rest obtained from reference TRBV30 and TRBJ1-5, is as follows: SQTIHQWPATLVQPVGSPLSLECTVEGTSNPNLYWYRQAAGRGLQLLFYSVGIGQISSEVPQNLSASRPQDRQFILSSKKLLLSDSGFYLCAWNSNSNQPQHFGDGTRLSIL.

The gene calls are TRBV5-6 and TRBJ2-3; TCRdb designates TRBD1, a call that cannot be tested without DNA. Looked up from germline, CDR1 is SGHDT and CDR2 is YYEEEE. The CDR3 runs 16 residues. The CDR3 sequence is CASSSLLRDSTDTQYF.

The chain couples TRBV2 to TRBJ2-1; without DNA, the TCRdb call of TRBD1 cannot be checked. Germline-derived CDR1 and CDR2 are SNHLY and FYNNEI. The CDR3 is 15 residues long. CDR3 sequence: CASSEIQGAAVEQFF.

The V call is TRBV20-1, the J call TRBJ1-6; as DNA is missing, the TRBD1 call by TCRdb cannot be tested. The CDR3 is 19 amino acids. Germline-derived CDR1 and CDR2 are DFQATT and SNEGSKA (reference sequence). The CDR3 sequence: CSARDSGQARSSYNSPLHF.

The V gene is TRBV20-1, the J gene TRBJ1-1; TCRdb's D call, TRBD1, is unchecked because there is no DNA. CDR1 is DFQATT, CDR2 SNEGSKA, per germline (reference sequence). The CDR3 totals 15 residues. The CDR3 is CSARDKGQGNTEAFF.

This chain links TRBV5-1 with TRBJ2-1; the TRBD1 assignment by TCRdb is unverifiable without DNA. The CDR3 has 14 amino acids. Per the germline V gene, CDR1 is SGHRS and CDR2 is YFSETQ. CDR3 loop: CASTPIGGENEQFF.

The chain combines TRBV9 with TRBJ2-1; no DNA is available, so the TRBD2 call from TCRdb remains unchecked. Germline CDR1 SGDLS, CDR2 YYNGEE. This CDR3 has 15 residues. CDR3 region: CASSVGAGGGNEQFF.

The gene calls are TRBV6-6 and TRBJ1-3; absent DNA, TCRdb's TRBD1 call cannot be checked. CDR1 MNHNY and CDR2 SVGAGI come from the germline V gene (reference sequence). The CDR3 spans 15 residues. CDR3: CASSYPGQGGNTIYF.

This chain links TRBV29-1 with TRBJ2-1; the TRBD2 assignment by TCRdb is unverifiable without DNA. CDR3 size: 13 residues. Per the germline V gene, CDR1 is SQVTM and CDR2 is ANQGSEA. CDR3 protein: CSARLAGGGGQFF.

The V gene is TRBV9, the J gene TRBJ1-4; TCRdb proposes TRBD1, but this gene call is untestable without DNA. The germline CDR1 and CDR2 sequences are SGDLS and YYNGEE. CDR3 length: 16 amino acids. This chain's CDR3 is CASSARRQGGGEKLFF.

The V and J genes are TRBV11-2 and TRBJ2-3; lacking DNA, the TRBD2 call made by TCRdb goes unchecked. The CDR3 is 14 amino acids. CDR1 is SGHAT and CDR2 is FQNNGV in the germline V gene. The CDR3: CASSFGVPSATQYF.

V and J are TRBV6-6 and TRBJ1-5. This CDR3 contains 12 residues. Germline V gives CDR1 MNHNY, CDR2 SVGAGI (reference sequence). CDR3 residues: CASSEAKQPQHF.

CDR3 in amino acids: CASSEPGNPTGELFF. V is TRBV2 and J is TRBJ2-2. This CDR3 is built from 15 residues. From germline, CDR1 is SNHLY and CDR2 FYNNEI.

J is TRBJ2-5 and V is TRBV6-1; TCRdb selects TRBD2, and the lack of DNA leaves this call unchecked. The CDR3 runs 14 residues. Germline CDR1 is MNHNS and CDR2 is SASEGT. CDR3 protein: CASRVAGGRETQYF.

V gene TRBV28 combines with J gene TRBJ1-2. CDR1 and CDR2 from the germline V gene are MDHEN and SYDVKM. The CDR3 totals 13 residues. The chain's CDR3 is CASRQRASYGYTF.

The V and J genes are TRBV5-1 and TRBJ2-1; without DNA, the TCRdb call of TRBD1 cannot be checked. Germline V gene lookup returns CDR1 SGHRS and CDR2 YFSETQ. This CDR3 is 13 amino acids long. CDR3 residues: CASTDRGGNEQFF. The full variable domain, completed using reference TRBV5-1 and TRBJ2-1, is KAGVTQTPRYLIKTRGQQVTLSCSPISGHRSVSWYQQTPGQGLQFLFEYFSETQRNKGNFPGRFSGRQFSNSRSEMNVSTLELGDSALYLCASTDRGGNEQFFGPGTRLTVL.

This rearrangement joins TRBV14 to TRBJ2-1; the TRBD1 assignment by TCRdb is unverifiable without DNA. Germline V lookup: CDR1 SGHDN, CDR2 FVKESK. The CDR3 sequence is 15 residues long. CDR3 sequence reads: CASSPRPLLGNEQFF.

The CDR3 spells CASRAFSGSGNEQFF. V usage is TRBV7-9 and J usage is TRBJ2-1; TCRdb outputs TRBD2, but without DNA this stays unchecked. This CDR3 has 15 residues. Germline CDR1 reads SEHNR; CDR2 reads FQNEAQ (reference sequence).